The T cell receptor (beta chain) under discussion was sequenced for a study of cytomegalovirus exposure and HLA in healthy donors. PCR primers comprised 60 Vbeta and 13 Jbeta primers. Repertoires were generated with immunoSEQ multiplex PCR, while TCRdb's copy carries only in-frame clones and drops some. The sample consists of some 36,000 clones, 60% to 75% of them appearing once. The receptor was derived from a man under 40 in good health and CMV-seronegative. Input material: PBMCs.

CDR3 nucleotide sequence: TGTGCCAGCAGCCAAGATCCTCCCGGACTAGTCCGTGAGCAGTTCTTC. Protein sequence: CASSQDPPGLVREQFF. V usage is TRBV4-2 and J usage is TRBJ2-1; 7 bases are shared with TRBD2. The junction had 11 bases not matched to a gene; V was cut back by 0 bases and J by 9 bases. Per the germline V gene, CDR1 is LGHNA and CDR2 is YNFKEQ. This CDR3 region has 16 residues.